The 10 T cell receptor beta chains below all came from one sample that was sequenced in a study of cytomegalovirus exposure and HLA in healthy donors. The PCR made use of 60 Vbeta and 13 Jbeta primers. TCRdb's table, derived via immunoSEQ multiplex PCR, lists solely in-frame clones and lacks some. The repertoire has 220,000 or so clones, around 75% of them found once; the top ten carry roughly 2%. Specimen: PBMCs. All receptors come from a woman in her thirties in good health and CMV-seronegative.

V gene TRBV4-1 combines with J gene TRBJ2-7; 7 bases match TRBD1. The V segment lost 4 bases and the J segment 2 bases; nucleotides outside the gene matches: 8. This CDR3 contains 15 residues. Germline CDR1 and CDR2: MGHRA and YSYEKL. The CDR3 reads CASSPRTGTAYEQYF. CDR3 DNA: TGCGCCAGCAGCCCGAGGACCGGGACAGCCTACGAGCAGTACTTC.

The V and J genes are TRBV9 and TRBJ1-6, with 7 bases aligning to TRBD1. V was pared by 0 bases and J by 6 bases, with 3 bases of the junction left unmatched. CDR3 length: 15 residues. Germline CDR1 and CDR2: SGDLS and YYNGEE. In DNA form, the CDR3 reads TGTGCCAGCAGCGTAGATAACAGGGGTAATTCACCCCTCCACTTT. Amino acids: CASSVDNRGNSPLHF.

V and J are TRBV19 and TRBJ2-5; TRBD2 might be the D (6 bases). The CDR3 loop spans 14 amino acids. Looked up from germline, CDR1 is LNHDA and CDR2 is SQIVND (reference sequence). Trimming shortened V by 1 base and J by 2 bases, and 8 bases separated the two germline ends. The CDR3 sequence: CASSIGDWQETQYF. The DNA for the CDR3 is TGTGCCAGTAGTATAGGGGACTGGCAAGAGACCCAGTACTTC.

This chain uses TRBV30 with TRBJ1-2, with D tentatively TRBD1 (6 bases). Germline lookup yields CDR1 GTSNPN and CDR2 SVGIG (reference sequence). With 0 bases removed from V and 4 bases from J, the gap between germline ends came to 6 bases. The CDR3 is made up of 12 amino acids. This CDR3 is CAWSVGGYGYTF. CDR3 in DNA: TGTGCCTGGAGTGTAGGGGGCTATGGCTACACCTTC.

The genes are TRBV9 and TRBJ1-2; 7 bases line up with TRBD1. This CDR3 is built from 14 residues. V lost 0 bases, J lost 4 bases, and 3 bases stayed unmatched. Per germline, CDR1 SGDLS and CDR2 YYNGEE. The CDR3 is CASSVGTGLYGYTF. As DNA, the CDR3 is TGTGCCAGCAGCGTAGGGACAGGCCTCTATGGCTACACCTTC.

The chain employs TRBV5-1 and TRBJ2-5, with TRBD1 matching 7 bases. Gene TRBJ2-7 matches the end of the DNA better, so the J call may be wrong. The CDR3 contains 12 residues. The V gene's germline CDR1 is SGHRS and CDR2 YFSETQ. CDR3 bases: TGCGCCAGCACAGGGGGTGGGTACGAGCAGTACTTC. It specifies CASTGGGYEQYF.

This chain uses TRBV30 with TRBJ1-1; a possible D gene is TRBD1 (6 bases). V was pared by 2 bases and J by 1 base, with 11 bases between. The CDR3 totals 14 residues. From germline, CDR1 is GTSNPN and CDR2 SVGIG (reference sequence). The CDR3 protein is CAWSFTTGNTEAFF. CDR3 coding DNA: TGTGCCTGGAGTTTCACGACAGGGAACACTGAAGCTTTCTTT.

The chain joins TRBV11-3 to TRBJ2-5, with TRBD2 matching 7 bases. V was clipped by 1 base and J by 8 bases; unmatched bases: 7. The CDR3 contains 14 residues. Germline V gene lookup returns CDR1 SGHNT and CDR2 YENEEA. The CDR3 protein is CASSLVRGEGTQYF. As DNA, the CDR3 is TGTGCCAGCAGCTTAGTTCGGGGGGAAGGAACCCAGTACTTC.

The chain combines TRBV7-9 with TRBJ2-1; D is unclear. There are 15 residues in the CDR3. Germline assignment: CDR1 SEHNR and CDR2 FQNEAQ (reference sequence). Deletions cut 5 bases from V and 0 bases from J, with 11 bases between. CDR3 amino acids: CASSTLSSSYNEQFF. The CDR3 DNA reads TGTGCCAGCAGCACCCTGAGTAGCTCCTACAATGAGCAGTTCTTC.

Note on this clone: The sample carries other DNA sequences with the same CDR3. This chain joins TRBV5-6 and TRBJ1-2; TRBD1 matches 9 bases. V dropped 1 base and J dropped 9; count of bases not matched to a gene: 13. The germline V gene encodes CDR1 SGHDT and CDR2 YYEEEE. The CDR3 is 16 residues long. The CDR3 is CASSLRSTGGSFRYTF. CDR3 coding DNA: TGTGCCAGCAGCTTGAGGAGCACAGGGGGCTCCTTTCGCTACACCTTC.